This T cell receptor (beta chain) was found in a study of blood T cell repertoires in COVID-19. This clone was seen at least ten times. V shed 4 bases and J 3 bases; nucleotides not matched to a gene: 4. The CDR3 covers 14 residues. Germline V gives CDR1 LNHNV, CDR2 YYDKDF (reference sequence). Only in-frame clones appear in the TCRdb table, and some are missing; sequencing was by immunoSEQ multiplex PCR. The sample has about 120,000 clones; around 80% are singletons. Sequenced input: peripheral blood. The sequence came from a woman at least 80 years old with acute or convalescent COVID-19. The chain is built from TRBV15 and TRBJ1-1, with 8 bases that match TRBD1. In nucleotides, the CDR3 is TGTGCCACCAGCAAGGACAGGGAGGACACTGAAGCTTTCTTT. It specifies CATSKDREDTEAFF.